These T cell receptor beta chains were read from a single sample in a study of somatic mutations in cytotoxic T cells in rheumatoid arthritis. The protocol was immunoSEQ multiplex PCR, while the TCRdb copy is restricted to in-frame clones and leaves out a portion. This sample yields 15,000 to 20,000 clones, of which 82% are seen a single time; about 18% belongs to the top ten. The specimen was CD8+ T cells sorted from blood. The receptor source for this set is a woman aged 45-60 years with rheumatoid arthritis. The CDR3 runs from the conserved cysteine through the conserved F or W. The D gene is left open where the match is weak. Some rows have no size entry. The others give once, few or many, or a class for an expanded clone.

>TRBD2|TRBV4-1|-|TRBJ2-1
CASSRTSGGVGNEQFF
TGCGCCAGCAGCCGGACTAGCGGGGGGGTGGGTAATGAGCAGTTCTTC
>-|TRBV27|-|TRBJ2-7
CASSLGQYLEQYF
TGTGCCAGCAGTTTAGGACAGTACTTAGAGCAGTACTTC
>-|TRBV9|once|TRBJ1-1
CASSPEGTTEAFF
TGTGCCAGCAGCCCTGAGGGTACCACTGAAGCTTTCTTT
>-|TRBV11-2|-|TRBJ2-1
CASSFSPTSYNEQFF
TGTGCCAGCAGCTTTAGCCCCACCTCCTACAATGAGCAGTTCTTC
>TRBD2|TRBV6-4|-|TRBJ2-2
CASSEVAGDDTGELFF
TGTGCCAGCAGTGAGGTAGCGGGGGACGACACCGGGGAGCTGTTTTTT
>TRBD2|TRBV27|-|TRBJ2-1
CASSLWPSGTSGVTEQFF
TGTGCCAGCAGTTTATGGCCTTCCGGGACTAGCGGGGTCACTGAGCAGTTCTTC
>TRBD2|TRBV6-5|once|TRBJ2-5
CASSSGTSGRYETQYF
TGTGCCAGCAGTTCCGGGACTAGCGGGAGATATGAGACCCAGTACTTC
>-|TRBV2|-|TRBJ2-5
CASKGWLGHGETQYF
TGTGCCAGCAAGGGGTGGCTAGGTCACGGAGAGACCCAGTACTTC
>-|TRBV28|-|TRBJ2-3
CASSLVGPSTDTQYF
TGTGCCAGCAGTTTGGTGGGACCTAGCACAGATACGCAGTATTTT
>-|TRBV6-6|-|TRBJ1-1
CASSYPDDDTEAFF
TGTGCCAGCAGTTACCCGGATGACGACACTGAAGCTTTCTTT
>-|TRBV6-1|-|TRBJ1-1
CASSEFFPEAFF
TGTGCCAGCAGCGAATTTTTCCCTGAAGCTTTCTTT
>-|TRBV27|-|TRBJ2-1
CASSLGTEPYNEQFF
TGTGCCAGCAGTTTAGGGACGGAACCGTACAATGAGCAGTTCTTC
>TRBD1|TRBV27|once|TRBJ2-7
CASSPGTGGDEQYF
TGTGCCAGCAGTCCCGGGACAGGGGGAGACGAGCAGTACTTC
>-|TRBV27|-|TRBJ2-2
CASTPGAGRGTGELFF
TGTGCCAGCACCCCGGGGGCGGGAAGGGGCACCGGGGAGCTGTTTTTT
>TRBD1|TRBV29-1|-|TRBJ2-5
CSGRDSQETQYF
TGCAGCGGCCGGGACAGCCAAGAGACCCAGTACTTC
>TRBD1|TRBV6-1|-|TRBJ1-1
CASSVTGLKVEAFF
TGTGCCAGCAGTGTGACAGGGTTAAAGGTTGAAGCTTTCTTT
>-|TRBV6-1|-|TRBJ1-1
CASSEGQNTEAFF
TGTGCCAGCAGTGAAGGACAGAACACTGAAGCTTTCTTT
>TRBD2|TRBV11-2|-|TRBJ2-5
CASSSEGQRGAQETQYF
TGTGCCAGCAGCTCCGAAGGCCAGCGGGGGGCTCAAGAGACCCAGTACTTC
>-|TRBV10-2|once|TRBJ1-2
CASSESIGGSSGYTF
TGCGCCAGCAGTGAGTCTATAGGGGGGTCCAGTGGCTACACCTTC
>-|TRBV28|-|TRBJ2-7
CASSLRGLSYEQYF
TGTGCCAGCAGTTTAAGGGGGTTGTCCTACGAGCAGTACTTC
>-|TRBV5-6|-|TRBJ1-2
CASSLGQPGYGYTF
TGTGCCAGCAGCTTGGGACAGCCTGGCTATGGCTACACCTTC
>-|TRBV21-1|once|TRBJ1-5
CASSSAARTGLSNQPQHF
TGTGCCAGCAGCTCCGCGGCCAGGACAGGCCTAAGCAATCAGCCCCAGCATTTT
>-|TRBV19|-|TRBJ2-1
CASSRGRPYYNEQFF
TGTGCCAGTAGTCGAGGGAGACCCTACTACAATGAGCAGTTCTTC
>-|TRBV19|-|TRBJ2-1
CASSIRTSPVQFF
TGTGCCAGTAGTATAAGGACCAGCCCGGTACAGTTCTTC
>TRBD1|TRBV11-3|-|TRBJ1-2
CASSLYGVGTGYSPLYGYTF
TGTGCCAGCAGCTTATATGGGGTGGGGACAGGGTACAGCCCCCTCTATGGCTACACCTTC
>-|TRBV9|-|TRBJ1-2
CASSPAGGYGYTF
TGTGCCAGCAGCCCAGCGGGGGGATATGGCTACACCTTC
>-|TRBV7-9|-|TRBJ2-1
CASSTGDLNEQFF
TGTGCCAGCAGTACGGGGGACTTGAATGAGCAGTTCTTC
>-|TRBV4-2|-|TRBJ2-7
CASSHGVAQGEQYF
TGTGCCAGCAGCCATGGGGTGGCTCAGGGCGAGCAGTACTTC
>-|TRBV9|once|TRBJ1-5
CASSGRADSNQPQHF
TGTGCCAGCAGCGGGCGCGCAGATAGCAATCAGCCCCAGCATTTT
>-|TRBV5-6|-|TRBJ2-7
CASSPRTVYEQYF
TGTGCCAGCAGCCCTAGGACAGTCTACGAGCAGTACTTC
>-|TRBV18|-|TRBJ2-5
CASSLRGQDIQETQYF
TGTGCCAGCTCACTGCGAGGACAAGACATCCAAGAGACCCAGTACTTC
>TRBD2|TRBV6-5|-|TRBJ2-2
CASKRESPTGELFF
TGTGCCAGCAAGCGGGAGTCACCCACCGGGGAGCTGTTTTTT
>-|TRBV4-1|-|TRBJ2-2
CASSQGRGGGRGTGELFF
TGCGCCAGCAGCCAAGGGAGGGGGGGCGGGCGTGGGACCGGGGAGCTGTTTTTT
>TRBD2|TRBV19|medium-sized|TRBJ2-1
CASSLSGTTNNEQFF
TGTGCCAGTAGTTTATCCGGGACTACAAACAATGAGCAGTTCTTC
>-|TRBV6-4|-|TRBJ2-3
CASSEILGADTQYF
TGTGCCAGCAGTGAGATTCTTGGGGCAGATACGCAGTATTTT
>-|TRBV7-3|-|TRBJ2-6
CASSLKSGANVLTF
TGTGCCAGCAGCTTAAAGAGTGGGGCCAACGTCCTGACTTTC
>-|TRBV5-4|-|TRBJ2-3
CASSLDWGEPPDTQYF
TGTGCCAGCAGCTTGGACTGGGGAGAGCCTCCAGATACGCAGTATTTT
>-|TRBV5-6|few|TRBJ1-1
CASSLSPFRDTYTEAFF
TGTGCCAGCAGCTTATCCCCCTTTCGGGACACTTACACTGAAGCTTTCTTT